The 26 T cell receptor beta chains below were found in one sample sequenced in a study of OX40 agonist ivuxolimab in advanced cancers. TCRdb's copy holds only in-frame clones and misses some; the assay was immunoSEQ multiplex PCR. The sample carries roughly 18,000 clones, roughly 80% recorded once. The sample was CD4+ or CD8+ T cells sorted from blood, taken in a trial of the OX40 agonist ivuxolimab. Receptors were obtained from an adult with an advanced solid tumor such as melanoma, head and neck, liver or kidney cancer.

The chain combines TRBV11-2 with TRBJ2-1, with D perhaps TRBD1 or TRBD2 (7 bases each). CDR1 and CDR2 from the germline V gene are SGHAT and FQNNGV. The V end was cut by 0 bases, the J end by 10 bases, with 13 bases between. There are 14 residues in the CDR3. CDR3 in amino acids: CASSLDRRGGEQFF. For the CDR3, the DNA is TGTGCCAGCAGCTTAGATCGCAGGGGGGGCGAGCAGTTCTTC.

CDR3 region: CASNPGGYYGYTF. The DNA for the CDR3 is TGTGCCAGCAATCCAGGGGGCTACTATGGCTACACCTTC. This chain joins TRBV6-6 and TRBJ1-2; 8 nucleotides agree with TRBD1. The CDR3 is 13 residues long. Per the germline V gene, CDR1 is MNHNY and CDR2 is SVGAGI (reference sequence). After removal of 7 bases from V and 3 bases from J, the junction contained 4 bases not matched to a gene.

This clone showed up just once. The genes are TRBV2 and TRBJ1-1, with 10 positions matching TRBD1. The CDR3 has 13 residues. V was clipped by 4 bases and J by 4 bases; unmatched bases: 0. Germline V lookup: CDR1 SNHLY, CDR2 FYNNEI. The CDR3 nucleotides read TGTGCCAGCAGTGGGGACAGGGGCACTGAAGCTTTCTTT. This translates into CASSGDRGTEAFF.

The CDR3 sequence: CASGMERGSPLHF. CDR3 nucleotides: TGCGCCAGCGGCATGGAGAGGGGATCACCCCTCCACTTT. The rearrangement links TRBV5-1 to TRBJ1-6; possibly TRBD1 for D (5 bases). The CDR3 covers 13 residues. Germline CDR1 reads SGHRS; CDR2 reads YFSETQ. Trimming pared 7 bases from V and 10 bases from J, leaving 15 bases between.

V and J are TRBV5-1 and TRBJ2-2; possibly TRBD1 for D (6 bases). The CDR3 runs 14 residues. Trimming removed 4 bases at V and 7 bases at J, with 14 bases between. Germline loops: CDR1 SGHRS, CDR2 YFSETQ. The CDR3 DNA is TGCGCCAGCAGCCGACGGCAGGGGCTCGGGGAGCTGTTTTTT. Its protein product is CASSRRQGLGELFF.

This clone was counted only a few times. This chain connects TRBV18 to TRBJ1-1; 7 bases map to TRBD1. Germline-derived CDR1 and CDR2 are KGHSH and LQKENI. This CDR3 contains 16 residues. V trimming: 5 bases; J trimming: 8 bases; junction bases outside the gene matches: 17. This chain's CDR3 is CASSGDRVVRGTEAFF. The CDR3 DNA sequence: TGTGCCAGCTCAGGCGACAGGGTCGTTCGGGGTACGGAAGCTTTCTTT.

The sample holds one count of this clone. The chain recombines TRBV27 with TRBJ2-1; 14 nucleotides align to TRBD2. The trim removed 6 bases at V and 10 bases at J, leaving 8 bases unmatched. Germline lookup yields CDR1 MNHEY and CDR2 SMNVEV (reference sequence). This CDR3 region has 15 residues. The DNA of the CDR3 is TGTGCCAGCAGCCGCGGGACTAGCGGGGGTCGGGAGCAGTTCTTC. Translating it yields CASSRGTSGGREQFF.

This chain uses TRBV2 with TRBJ1-5, with 9 bases aligning to TRBD1. Germline V gene sequence: CDR1 SNHLY, CDR2 FYNNEI. The CDR3 extends over 14 amino acids. Trimming at V came to 6 bases and at J to 7 bases, leaving 7 bases not matched to a gene. Here the CDR3 DNA reads TGTGCCAGCAGGCTAAGGACAGGGGACCAGCCCCAGCATTTT. Translated: CASRLRTGDQPQHF.

The rearrangement joins TRBV5-1 to TRBJ1-6; the D gene is possibly TRBD1 (6 bases). CDR1 and CDR2 (germline): SGHRS, YFSETQ. This CDR3 is built from 14 residues. Trimming stripped 4 bases from V and 9 bases from J, with 14 bases between. In DNA, the CDR3 is TGCGCCAGCAGCGCACAGGGTCCGGGTTCACCCCTCCACTTT. Translated: CASSAQGPGSPLHF.

This chain links TRBV28 with TRBJ2-2; D may match TRBD1 or TRBD2 (5 bases each). V was clipped by 2 bases and J by 3 bases, with 7 bases between them. There are 14 residues in the CDR3. The germline CDR1 and CDR2 sequences are MDHEN and SYDVKM. CDR3 nucleotide sequence: TGTGCCAGCAGTTTAGGGGGATACACCGGGGAGCTGTTTTTT. Translating gives CASSLGGYTGELFF.

DNA of the CDR3: TGCGCCAGCAGCTTGGAACCAAACCCTGAAGCTTTCTTT. Protein product: CASSLEPNPEAFF. V gene TRBV5-1 combines with J gene TRBJ1-1, with D unclear. Germline CDR1 SGHRS, CDR2 YFSETQ. Trimming cost V 0 bases and J 6 bases, with 9 bases left between them. This CDR3 has 13 amino acids. Together with reference TRBV5-1 and TRBJ1-1, the CDR3 gives the full variable domain: KAGVTQTPRYLIKTRGQQVTLSCSPISGHRSVSWYQQTPGQGLQFLFEYFSETQRNKGNFPGRFSGRQFSNSRSEMNVSTLELGDSALYLCASSLEPNPEAFFGQGTRLTVV.

The CDR3 nucleotides read TGTGCCAGCAGTGAGACGCCCCCGGGGAGCACCTACAATGAGCAGTTCTTC. It is translated as CASSETPPGSTYNEQFF. The chain links TRBV6-1 to TRBJ2-1, with D maybe TRBD2 (5 bases). V was shortened by 3 bases and J by 2 bases, with 17 bases between the two germline ends. From germline, CDR1 is MNHNS and CDR2 SASEGT. The CDR3 is 17 residues long.

The chain has TRBV19 and TRBJ2-7; 9 bases fit TRBD2. Germline V gene lookup returns CDR1 LNHDA and CDR2 SQIVND (reference sequence). Trimming removed 9 bases from V and 4 bases from J; junction bases left unmatched: 10. The CDR3 is 14 amino acids. Here the CDR3 DNA reads TGTGCCAGACATCTTAGCGGGAGCTCGTACGAGCAGTACTTC. It is translated as CARHLSGSSYEQYF. Full variable domain (rest looked up from reference TRBV19 and TRBJ2-7): DGGITQSPKYLFRKEGQNVTLSCEQNLNHDAMYWYRQDPGQGLRLIYYSQIVNDFQKGDIAEGYSVSREKKESFPLTVTSAQKNPTAFYLCARHLSGSSYEQYFGPGTRLTVT.

V and J are TRBV10-3 and TRBJ2-7; D not certain. The CDR3 runs 13 residues. V was shortened by 3 bases and J by 2 bases, with 8 bases between the two germline ends. Germline V gene data show CDR1 as ENHRY and CDR2 as SYGVKD. CDR3 protein: CAISEGSPYEQYF. In DNA, the CDR3 is TGTGCCATCAGTGAAGGCAGCCCCTACGAGCAGTACTTC.

The chain is built from TRBV28 and TRBJ1-2, with 8 bases identical to TRBD1. CDR1 MDHEN and CDR2 SYDVKM come from the germline V gene. CDR3 length: 14 residues. Germline trimming cut 7 bases from V and 8 bases from J; bases unmatched to any gene: 12. The CDR3 sequence: CASTTDRGRWGYTF. The CDR3 bases are TGTGCCAGCACCACCGACAGGGGACGGTGGGGCTACACCTTC.

The chain employs TRBV5-6 and TRBJ2-7, with unresolved D. V lost 3 bases to trimming and J lost 7 bases, with 8 bases between them. The germline gives CDR1 SGHDT, CDR2 YYEEEE. The CDR3 length is 11 residues. The CDR3 bases are TGTGCCAGCAGCTATATGGGGGAGCAGTACTTC. Its protein product is CASSYMGEQYF.

This clone occurred once. V usage is TRBV7-9 and J usage is TRBJ2-1, with D unresolved. The germline V gene encodes CDR1 SEHNR and CDR2 FQNEAQ (reference sequence). The CDR3 extends over 19 amino acids. Between the trimmed V and J ends, which lost 2 bases and 2 bases, there was a span of 22 bases. CDR3 sequence: CASSLMLGRAFGAYNEQFF. For the CDR3, the DNA is TGTGCCAGCAGCTTAATGTTGGGTAGAGCGTTCGGTGCCTACAATGAGCAGTTCTTC.

The V call is TRBV6-1, the J call TRBJ2-7; D call uncertain. Trimming shortened V by 6 bases and J by 2 bases, and 8 bases separated the two germline ends. The germline CDR1 and CDR2 sequences are MNHNS and SASEGT. The CDR3 consists of 12 residues. CDR3 DNA: TGTGCCAGCAGCTCCCTTGCCTACGAGCAGTACTTC. Protein sequence: CASSSLAYEQYF.

The CDR3 loop reads CASSLGIKGRQAYEQYF. In DNA form, the CDR3 reads TGTGCCAGCAGCTTAGGGATCAAGGGGCGGCAGGCCTACGAGCAGTACTTC. The chain joins TRBV7-2 to TRBJ2-7; tentative D call: TRBD1 (5 bases). The V gene's germline CDR1 is SGHTA and CDR2 FQGNSA. Between the trimmed V and J ends, which lost 1 base and 2 bases, there was a span of 18 bases. This CDR3 contains 17 residues.

This clone was seen only a few times. The gene calls are TRBV5-1 and TRBJ2-5; 10 bases line up with TRBD1. The J segment lost 5 bases and the V segment lost 4 bases, leaving 14 bases of the junction unmatched. Looked up from germline, CDR1 is SGHRS and CDR2 is YFSETQ. This CDR3 has 17 amino acids. CDR3 DNA sequence: TGCGCCAGCAGCATAACCGGGACAGGGGCGTTCCGGGAGACCCAGTACTTC. Translation gives CASSITGTGAFRETQYF.

The V and J genes are TRBV28 and TRBJ1-2, with TRBD1 matching over 7 bases. The germline gives CDR1 MDHEN, CDR2 SYDVKM. The CDR3 covers 13 residues. The ends lost 8 bases at V and 8 bases at J; junction bases unmatched: 11. CDR3 DNA sequence: TGTGCCAGCTTTCCCCTCAAACAGGGGGGCTACACCTTC. This codes for CASFPLKQGGYTF.

This rearrangement joins TRBV12-5 to TRBJ1-1, with D possibly TRBD1 on 5 matching bases. Germline V gene lookup returns CDR1 LGHNT and CDR2 FRNRAP. The CDR3 runs to 13 residues. The V and J ends lost 2 bases and 1 base respectively, with 5 bases between them. CDR3 DNA: TGTGCTAGTGGTTTGCAGGGGAACACTGAAGCTTTCTTT. Protein product: CASGLQGNTEAFF.

The chain couples TRBV28 to TRBJ1-1; D call uncertain. The CDR3 is 14 residues long. Germline-derived CDR1 and CDR2 are MDHEN and SYDVKM. V shed 7 bases and J shed 5 bases, with 17 bases lying between them. Here the CDR3 reads CASNRPPELTEAFF. CDR3 nucleotide sequence: TGTGCCAGCAACCGACCCCCCGAGTTAACTGAAGCTTTCTTT. The whole variable domain, remainder taken from reference TRBV28 and TRBJ1-1, is DVKVTQSSRYLVKRTGEKVFLECVQDMDHENMFWYRQDPGLGLRLIYFSYDVKMKEKGDIPEGYSVSREKKERFSLILESASTNQTSMYLCASNRPPELTEAFFGQGTRLTVV.

The chain links TRBV7-2 to TRBJ2-5, with 7 bases matching TRBD2. Germline CDR1 and CDR2: SGHTA and FQGNSA. J lost 5 bases, V lost 1 base, and 7 bases had no gene match. The CDR3 length is 15 residues. DNA for the CDR3: TGTGCCAGCAGCTTAGAGTCCTGGGGGGGGGAGACCCAGTACTTC. Its translation is CASSLESWGGETQYF.

A single count supports this clone. This chain connects TRBV7-2 to TRBJ2-2; 8 bases match TRBD2. Losses at the gene ends were 5 bases for V and 0 bases for J; bases not matched to a gene: 2. CDR1 and CDR2 (germline): SGHTA, FQGNSA. The CDR3 has 15 residues. The CDR3 region has the DNA TGTGCCAGCAGCCTCGGGGGGGCGAACACCGGGGAGCTGTTTTTT. It translates to CASSLGGANTGELFF.

V is TRBV18 and J is TRBJ2-1, with D hard to call. Trimming removed 7 bases from V and 4 bases from J, with 11 bases in between. CDR1 and CDR2 (germline): KGHSH, LQKENI. This CDR3 is built from 13 residues. Written as DNA, the CDR3 is TGTGCCAGCTTAACGACTCTATACAATGAGCAGTTCTTC. Its protein is CASLTTLYNEQFF.